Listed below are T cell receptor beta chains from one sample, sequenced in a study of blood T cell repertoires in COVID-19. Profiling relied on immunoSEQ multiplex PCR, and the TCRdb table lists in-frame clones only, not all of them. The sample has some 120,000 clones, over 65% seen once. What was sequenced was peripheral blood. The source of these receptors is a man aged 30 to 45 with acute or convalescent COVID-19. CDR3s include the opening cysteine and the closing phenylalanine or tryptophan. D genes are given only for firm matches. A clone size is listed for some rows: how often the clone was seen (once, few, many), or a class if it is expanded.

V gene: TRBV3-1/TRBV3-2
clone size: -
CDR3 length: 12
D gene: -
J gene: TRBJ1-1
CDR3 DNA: TGTGCCAGCAGCAGAGGGCCGGCTGAAGCTTTCTTT
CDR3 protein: CASSRGPAEAFF

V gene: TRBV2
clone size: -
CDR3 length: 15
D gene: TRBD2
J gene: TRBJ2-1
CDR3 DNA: TGTGCCAGCAGTGAAGATCTAGCGGGAGTTTATGAGCAGTTCTTC
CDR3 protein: CASSEDLAGVYEQFF

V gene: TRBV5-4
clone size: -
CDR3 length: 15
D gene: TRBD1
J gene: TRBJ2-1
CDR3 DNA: TGTGCCAGCGCACAGGGGGGCGGTTCCTACAATGAGCAGTTCTTC
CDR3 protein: CASAQGGGSYNEQFF

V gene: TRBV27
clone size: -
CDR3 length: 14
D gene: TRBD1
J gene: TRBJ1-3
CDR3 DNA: TGTGCCAGCGGAAGGCAGGGGGCTGGAAACACCATATATTTT
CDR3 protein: CASGRQGAGNTIYF

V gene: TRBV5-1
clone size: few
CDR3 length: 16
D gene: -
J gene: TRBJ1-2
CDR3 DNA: TGCGCCAGCAGCCCGGGACTTCAAGGGGTTTTATATGGCTACACCTTC
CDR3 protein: CASSPGLQGVLYGYTF

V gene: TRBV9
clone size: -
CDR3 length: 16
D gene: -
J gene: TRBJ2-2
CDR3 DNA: TGTGCCAGCAGCGATCCGCGCGAGCGAGGGACCGGGGAGCTGTTTTTT
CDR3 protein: CASSDPRERGTGELFF

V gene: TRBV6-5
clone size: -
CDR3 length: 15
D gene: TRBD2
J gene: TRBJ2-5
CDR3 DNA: TGTGCCAGCAGGCTAGCGGGAGAGTGGGGTGAGACCCAGTACTTC
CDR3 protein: CASRLAGEWGETQYF

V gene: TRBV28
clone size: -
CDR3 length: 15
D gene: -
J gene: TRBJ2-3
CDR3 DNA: TGTGCCAGCAGTCTGGGGGCGGGGGACACAGATACGCAGTATTTT
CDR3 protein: CASSLGAGDTDTQYF

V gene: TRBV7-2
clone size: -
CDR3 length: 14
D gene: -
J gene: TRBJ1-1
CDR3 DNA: TGTGCCAGCAGCCCCGCGACAGGCTCTCCTGAAGCTTTCTTT
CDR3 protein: CASSPATGSPEAFF

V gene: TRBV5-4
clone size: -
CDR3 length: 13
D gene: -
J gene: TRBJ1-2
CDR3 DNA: TGTGCCAGCAGCCTGGACTATGAATATGGCTACACCTTC
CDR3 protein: CASSLDYEYGYTF

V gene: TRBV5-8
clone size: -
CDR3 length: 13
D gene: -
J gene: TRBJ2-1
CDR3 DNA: TGTGCCAGCAGCCCTTTCACAGAAAATGAGCAGTTCTTC
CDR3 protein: CASSPFTENEQFF

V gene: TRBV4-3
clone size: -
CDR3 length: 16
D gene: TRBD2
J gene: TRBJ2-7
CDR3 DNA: TGCGCCAGCAGCGAGACAGGGACTAGCGGGGGATACGAGCAGTACTTC
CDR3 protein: CASSETGTSGGYEQYF

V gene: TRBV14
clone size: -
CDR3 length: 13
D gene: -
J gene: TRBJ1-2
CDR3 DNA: TGTGCCAGCAGCCAAAGCAGGGGTTCTGGCTACACCTTC
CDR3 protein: CASSQSRGSGYTF

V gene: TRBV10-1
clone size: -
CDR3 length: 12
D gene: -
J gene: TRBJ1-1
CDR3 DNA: TGCGCCAGCAGTGATCCGGGACTTGAAGCTTTCTTT
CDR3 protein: CASSDPGLEAFF

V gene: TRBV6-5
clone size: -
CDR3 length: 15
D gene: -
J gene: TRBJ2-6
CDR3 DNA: TGTGCCAGCAGTCCCTACCTCTCTGGGGCCAACGTCCTGACTTTC
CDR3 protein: CASSPYLSGANVLTF

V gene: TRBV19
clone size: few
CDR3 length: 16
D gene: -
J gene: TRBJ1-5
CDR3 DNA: TGTGCCAGTAGTACCCAGGGGTTAACCTTAAATCAGCCCCAGCATTTT
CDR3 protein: CASSTQGLTLNQPQHF

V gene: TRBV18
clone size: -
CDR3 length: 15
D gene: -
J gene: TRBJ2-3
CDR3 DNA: TGTGCCAGCTCACCGACTAGTTTTCCATCGGATACGCAGTATTTT
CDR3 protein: CASSPTSFPSDTQYF

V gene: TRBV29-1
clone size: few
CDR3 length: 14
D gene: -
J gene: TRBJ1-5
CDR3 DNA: TGCAGCGTTTCAAAAGGCGGTAGCAATCAGCCCCAGCATTTT
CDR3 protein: CSVSKGGSNQPQHF

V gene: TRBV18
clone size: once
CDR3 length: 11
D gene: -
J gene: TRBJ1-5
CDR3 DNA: TGTGCCAGCTCAGCAGACAGACACCAGCATTTT
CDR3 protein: CASSADRHQHF

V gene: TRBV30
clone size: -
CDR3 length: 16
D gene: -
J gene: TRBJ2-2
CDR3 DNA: TGTGCCTGGAAAAGGTCCGCGATATCGGGCACCGGGGAGCTGTTTTTT
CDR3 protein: CAWKRSAISGTGELFF

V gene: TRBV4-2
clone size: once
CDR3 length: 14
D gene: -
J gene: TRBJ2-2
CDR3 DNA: TGTGCCAGCAGCTCCGACTTGAACACCGGGGAGCTGTTTTTT
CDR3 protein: CASSSDLNTGELFF

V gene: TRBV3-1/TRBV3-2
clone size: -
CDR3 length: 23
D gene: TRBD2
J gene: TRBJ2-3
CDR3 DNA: TGTGCCAGCAGCCAGGGACGAACATCAATGCTAGCGGGAGGGCCTTGTTCCTTGTATACGCAGTATTTT
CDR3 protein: CASSQGRTSMLAGGPCSLYTQYF

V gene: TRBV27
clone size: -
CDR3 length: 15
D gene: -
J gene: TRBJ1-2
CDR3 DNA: TGTGCCAGCAGTTTATCCGGGGTCTTGGGCTATGGCTACACCTTC
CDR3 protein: CASSLSGVLGYGYTF

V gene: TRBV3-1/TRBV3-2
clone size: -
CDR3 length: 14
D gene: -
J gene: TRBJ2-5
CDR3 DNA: TGTGCCAGCAGCCAAGTACTATTTCAAGAGACCCAGTACTTC
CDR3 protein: CASSQVLFQETQYF

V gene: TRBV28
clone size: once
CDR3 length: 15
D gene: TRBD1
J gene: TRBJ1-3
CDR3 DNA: TGTGCCAGCAGTTGGGGGGACAGGGTTGGAAACACCATATATTTT
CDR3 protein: CASSWGDRVGNTIYF

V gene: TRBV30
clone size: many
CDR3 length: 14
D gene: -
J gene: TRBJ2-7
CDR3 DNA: TGTGCCTACCGGAGGGGTTTGACAACCTACGAGCAGTACTTC
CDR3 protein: CAYRRGLTTYEQYF

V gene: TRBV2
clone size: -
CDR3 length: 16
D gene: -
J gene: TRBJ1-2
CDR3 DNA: TGTGCCAGCAGTTATATTGACACACCCCACGGCTATGGCTACACCTTC
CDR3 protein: CASSYIDTPHGYGYTF

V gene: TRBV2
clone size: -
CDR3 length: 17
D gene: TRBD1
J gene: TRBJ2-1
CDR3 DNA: TGTGCCAGCAGTACCCGGGACAGGGCCCTTGGGGACAATGAGCAGTTCTTC
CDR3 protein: CASSTRDRALGDNEQFF

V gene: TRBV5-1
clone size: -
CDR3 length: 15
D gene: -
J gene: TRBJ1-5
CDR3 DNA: TGCGCCAGCAGCTTGGGACATACTCAGAATCAGCCCCAGCATTTT
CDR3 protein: CASSLGHTQNQPQHF

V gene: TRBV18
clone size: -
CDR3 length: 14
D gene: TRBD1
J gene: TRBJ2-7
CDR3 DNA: TGTGCCAGCTCACCAGGAAGACAGGGTTACGAGCAGTACTTC
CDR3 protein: CASSPGRQGYEQYF

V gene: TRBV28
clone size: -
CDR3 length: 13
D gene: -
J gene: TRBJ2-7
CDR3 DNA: TGTGCCAGCAGTTTGGCAGCGACCTACGAGCAGTACTTC
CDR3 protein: CASSLAATYEQYF

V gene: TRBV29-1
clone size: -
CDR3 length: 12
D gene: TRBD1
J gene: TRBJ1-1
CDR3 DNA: TGCAGCGGGGGACCAGGGGGCACTGAAGCTTTCTTT
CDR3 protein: CSGGPGGTEAFF

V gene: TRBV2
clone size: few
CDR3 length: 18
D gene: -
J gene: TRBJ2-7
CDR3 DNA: TGTGCCAGCAGCCCCTCGGGCCCGCGGCGGGACGGATCCTACGAGCAGTACTTC
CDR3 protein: CASSPSGPRRDGSYEQYF

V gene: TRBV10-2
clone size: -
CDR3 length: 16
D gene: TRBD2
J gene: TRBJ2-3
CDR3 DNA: TGCGCCAGCAGTGACGGTCTAGCGGGGGGTTCAGATACGCAGTATTTT
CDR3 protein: CASSDGLAGGSDTQYF

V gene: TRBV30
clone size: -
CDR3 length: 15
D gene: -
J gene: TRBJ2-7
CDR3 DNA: TGTGCCTGGAGTGTAGGACTCTCACCATACCGCGAGCAGTACTTC
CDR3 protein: CAWSVGLSPYREQYF

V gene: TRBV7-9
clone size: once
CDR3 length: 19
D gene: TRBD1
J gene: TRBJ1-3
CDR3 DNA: TGTGCCAGCAGCACTCCACCTACCGGGACAGGGAGCTCTGGAAACACCATATATTTT
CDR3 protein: CASSTPPTGTGSSGNTIYF

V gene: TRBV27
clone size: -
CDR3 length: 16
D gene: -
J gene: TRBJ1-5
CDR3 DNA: TGTGCCAGCAGTTTAAGGAGGGGTGATGGCAATCAGCCCCAGCATTTT
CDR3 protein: CASSLRRGDGNQPQHF

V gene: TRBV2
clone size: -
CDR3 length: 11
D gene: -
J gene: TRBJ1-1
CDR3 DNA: TGTGCCAGCACGGGAGGCACTGAAGCTTTCTTT
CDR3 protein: CASTGGTEAFF

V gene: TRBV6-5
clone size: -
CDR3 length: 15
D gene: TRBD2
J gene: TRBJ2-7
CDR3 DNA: TGTGCCAGCAGGTCCGAGGGACTAGCGAACTACGAGCAGTACTTC
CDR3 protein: CASRSEGLANYEQYF

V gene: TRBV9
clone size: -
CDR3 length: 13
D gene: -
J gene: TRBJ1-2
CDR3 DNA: TGTGCCAGCAGCTCTATTGGGGGGAATGGCTACACCTTC
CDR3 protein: CASSSIGGNGYTF

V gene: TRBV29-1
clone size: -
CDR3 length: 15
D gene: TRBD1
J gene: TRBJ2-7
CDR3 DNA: TGCAGCGTTGTTTTCATCGGCGACAGGGTCCACGAGCAGTACTTC
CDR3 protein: CSVVFIGDRVHEQYF

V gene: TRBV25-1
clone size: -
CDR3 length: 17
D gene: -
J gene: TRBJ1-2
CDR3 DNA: TGTGCCAGCAAGTATATAGGGGATCCCGAATTAAACTATGGCTACACCTTC
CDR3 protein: CASKYIGDPELNYGYTF

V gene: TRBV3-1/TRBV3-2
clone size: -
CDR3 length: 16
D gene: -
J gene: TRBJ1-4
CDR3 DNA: TGTGCCAGCAGCCGGGGCCCTCAGGCGATTAATGAAAAACTGTTTTTT
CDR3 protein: CASSRGPQAINEKLFF

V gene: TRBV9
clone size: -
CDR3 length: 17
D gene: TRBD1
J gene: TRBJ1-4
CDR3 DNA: TGTGCCAGCAGCGTATGGGGGACAGATTTTTTAAGTGAAAAACTGTTTTTT
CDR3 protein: CASSVWGTDFLSEKLFF

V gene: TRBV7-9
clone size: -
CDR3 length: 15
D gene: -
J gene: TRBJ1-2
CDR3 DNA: TGTGCCAGCAGCTTAGCCTCGGACAGAAACTATGGCTACACCTTC
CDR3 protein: CASSLASDRNYGYTF

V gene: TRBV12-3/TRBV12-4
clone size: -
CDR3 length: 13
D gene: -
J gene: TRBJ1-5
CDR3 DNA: TGTGCCAGCAGTTTTAACGGGAATCAGCCCCAGCATTTT
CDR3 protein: CASSFNGNQPQHF

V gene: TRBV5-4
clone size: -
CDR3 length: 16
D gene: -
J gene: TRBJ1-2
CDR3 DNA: TGTGCCAGCAGCTTGTCAGGGAAGGCCGCGTGGAATGGCTACACCTTC
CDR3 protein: CASSLSGKAAWNGYTF

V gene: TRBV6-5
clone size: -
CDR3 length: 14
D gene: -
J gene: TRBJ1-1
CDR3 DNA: TGTGCCAGCAGGCACGGGGGGGGATACACTGAAGCTTTCTTT
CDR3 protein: CASRHGGGYTEAFF